The rows below give T cell receptor beta chains drawn from one sample of a study of T-cell reconstitution after alpha-beta-depleted transplantation in children. TCRdb processed the PCR reads anew with MiXCR; each CDR3 protein has one entry. The table records 500,000 to 650,000 distinct CDR3 sequences, over 10% of them present only once. This material consisted of PBMCs, mostly from graft donor cells, taken 180 days after TCRalphabeta/CD19-depleted stem cell transplant. These receptors were collected from a female patient aged 2-10 years who had a stem cell transplant for aplastic anemia, so the T cells may come from the graft donor. Both conserved end residues are part of each CDR3. The D gene is left open where the match is weak. Size is stated for part of the rows, as once, few or many counts, or as a class when the clone is expanded.

NA	TRBJ1-1	NA	TRBV14	TGTGCCAGCAGCCACGTCAGGACTAAAGCTTTCTTT	CASSHVRTKAFF
TRBD2	TRBJ2-2	NA	TRBV9	TGTGCCAGCAGCGTAAACCTGTTAGCGGGACTAGCCGGGGAGCTGTTTTTT	CASSVNLLAGLAGELFF
NA	TRBJ2-1	few	TRBV20-1	TGCAGTGTGCAGGGATTACTCCTCTCCTACAATGAGCAGTTCTTC	CSVQGLLLSYNEQFF
TRBD1	TRBJ2-7	NA	TRBV4-3	TGCGCCAGCAGCCACGGACAGGGGACCTACGAGCAGTACTTC	CASSHGQGTYEQYF
NA	TRBJ1-6	many	TRBV10-3	TGTGCCATCAGCCAAGGACAGTTTAATTCACCCCTCCACTTT	CAISQGQFNSPLHF
NA	TRBJ1-4	NA	TRBV29-1	TGCAGCGTTGCGGGGGGGACTGAAAAACTGTTTTTT	CSVAGGTEKLFF
TRBD1	TRBJ1-1	few	TRBV7-9	TGTGCCAGCAGCTCAAGAATGGGGACAGTGAACACTGAAGCTTTCTTT	CASSSRMGTVNTEAFF
NA	TRBJ2-1	few	TRBV20-1	TGCAGTGCTAGAGATCAACCCCCCCGCGGGAATGAGCAGTTCTTC	CSARDQPPRGNEQFF
NA	TRBJ1-1	many	TRBV5-1	TGCGCCAGCAGCCACCAAACGGGGAACACTGAAGCTTTCTTT	CASSHQTGNTEAFF
TRBD2	TRBJ2-3	NA	TRBV5-1	TGCGCCAGCAGCTTTGCGGGAGGTATTGATACGCAGTATTTT	CASSFAGGIDTQYF
TRBD1	TRBJ2-1	few	TRBV3-1	TGTGCCAGCAGCCTTCCTTCCGGGACAGGGATGGATGAGCAGTTCTTC	CASSLPSGTGMDEQFF
NA	TRBJ2-1	NA	TRBV19	TGTGCCAGTAGTAGTTACACCTACAATGAGCAGTTCTTC	CASSSYTYNEQFF
NA	TRBJ2-5	many	TRBV5-6	TGTGCCAGCAGCCAATCCCTTTCCGCGCAAGAGACCCAGTACTTC	CASSQSLSAQETQYF
NA	TRBJ2-2	NA	TRBV14	TGTGCCAGCAGCGCGGACCCTACCGGGGAGCTGTTTTTT	CASSADPTGELFF
NA	TRBJ1-2	few	TRBV29-1	TGCAGCGTTGAAGTACTCCCTGCTAACTATGGCTACACCTTC	CSVEVLPANYGYTF
NA	TRBJ1-5	NA	TRBV12-3/TRBV12-4	TGTGCCAGCAGTTACCAGGGGACCCTCAATCAGCCCCAGCATTTT	CASSYQGTLNQPQHF
TRBD1	TRBJ1-2	few	TRBV5-1	TGCGCCAGCAGCTTCCCAAGGACAGGGGATAACTATGGCTACACCTTC	CASSFPRTGDNYGYTF
NA	TRBJ1-6	few	TRBV12-3/TRBV12-4	TGTGCCAGCAGTCTCAACTCAATTTCACCCCTCCACTTT	CASSLNSISPLHF
NA	TRBJ1-1	many	TRBV25-1	TGTGCCAGCAGCCGTGGGGTTAACACTGAAGCTTTCTTT	CASSRGVNTEAFF
NA	TRBJ1-1	NA	TRBV5-5	TGTGCCAGCAGCTACGTAGGGGGGAAACGCACTGAAGCTTTCTTT	CASSYVGGKRTEAFF
NA	TRBJ1-3	few	TRBV7-2	TGTGCCAGCAGCTTAACGCGAAACACCATATATTTT	CASSLTRNTIYF
TRBD1	TRBJ1-1	few	TRBV27	TGTGCCAGCAGGGTAATACAGGGGGCCCCGAACACTGAAGCTTTCTTT	CASRVIQGAPNTEAFF
TRBD1	TRBJ2-2	NA	TRBV24-1	TGTGCCACCAGTGATTCCGGACAGGGAGACACCGGGGAGCTGTTTTTT	CATSDSGQGDTGELFF
NA	TRBJ1-4	few	TRBV6-1	TGTGCCAGCAGTGGAAGGGGTATTAATGAAAAACTGTTTTTT	CASSGRGINEKLFF
TRBD2	TRBJ2-7	few	TRBV7-9	TGTGCCAGCAGCTCGGGAGGGACTAGCGGGGGCTACGAGCAGTACTTC	CASSSGGTSGGYEQYF
TRBD1	TRBJ1-6	NA	TRBV27	TGTGCCACCTCTCGACAGGGGGAAATTAATTCACCCCTCCACTTT	CATSRQGEINSPLHF
TRBD1	TRBJ2-7	many	TRBV28	TGTGCCAGCAGTCTTGACAGGGTTCCCTACGAGCAGTACTTC	CASSLDRVPYEQYF
NA	TRBJ2-1	many	TRBV20-1	TGCAGTGCTAGCCAGCCTTCCTACAATGAGCAGTTCTTC	CSASQPSYNEQFF
TRBD2	TRBJ2-1	few	TRBV6-2/TRBV6-3	TGTGCCAGCAGTTACCCGTTCCTAGCGGGGTCCGTCCCAGAGCAGTTCTTC	CASSYPFLAGSVPEQFF
NA	TRBJ1-4	few	TRBV12-3/TRBV12-4	TGTGCCAGCAGTTTACGGTCATACTGGCTTAATGAAAAACTGTTTTTT	CASSLRSYWLNEKLFF
TRBD1	TRBJ1-1	few	TRBV5-1	TGCGCCAGCAGAAGGCAGGGGGCCACCGACTTGAACACTGAAGCTTTCTTT	CASRRQGATDLNTEAFF
NA	TRBJ2-3	few	TRBV24-1	TGTGCCACCAGTGACCCAGGGGACCTCACAGATACGCAGTATTTT	CATSDPGDLTDTQYF
TRBD1	TRBJ1-2	many	TRBV7-8	TGTGCCAGCAGCTTAGCGCCTCCCGACAGGGGACTATATGGCTACACCTTC	CASSLAPPDRGLYGYTF
NA	TRBJ2-5	NA	TRBV15	TGTGCCACCAGCAGAGAACGGGACCAAGAGACCCAGTACTTC	CATSRERDQETQYF
NA	TRBJ2-5	few	TRBV4-3	TGCGCCAGCAGCCAAGAGCGAACAGGACAAGAGACCCAGTACTTC	CASSQERTGQETQYF
TRBD2	TRBJ2-7	once	TRBV25-1	TGTGCCAGCAGTGAGTCTAGCGGGAGTGGTCCGTACTTC	CASSESSGSGPYF
TRBD1	TRBJ1-2	many	TRBV7-8	TGTGCCAGCAGCTCCGCCTGGGGCGGACAGGGGTCCCCCTATGGCTACACCTTC	CASSSAWGGQGSPYGYTF
NA	TRBJ1-1	NA	TRBV27	TGTGCCAGCAGTGCCCTTCAGGTAACGGGGGGTAACACTGAAGCTTTCTTT	CASSALQVTGGNTEAFF
TRBD1	TRBJ1-1	NA	TRBV12-3/TRBV12-4	TGTGCCCTCAGTTTAGTATGGGACAGGGGAGTGAGTCGTGCTGAAGCTTTCTTT	CALSLVWDRGVSRAEAFF
NA	TRBJ2-1	few	TRBV9	TGTGCCAGCAGCGTAGGAGCAGGGAGCTCCTACAATGAGCAGTTCTTC	CASSVGAGSSYNEQFF
NA	TRBJ2-5	NA	TRBV6-2/TRBV6-3	TGTGCCAGCAGTACTCGACGGAGGGAGACCCAGTACTTC	CASSTRRRETQYF
TRBD2	TRBJ2-1	many	TRBV20-1	TGCAGTGCATGGGACTACTTAAGCTCCTACAATGAGCAGTTCTTC	CSAWDYLSSYNEQFF
TRBD1	TRBJ1-3	NA	TRBV9	TGTGCCAGCAGCGTACTCGACAGGGCATTCTCTGGAAACACCATATATTTT	CASSVLDRAFSGNTIYF
TRBD1	TRBJ1-1	few	TRBV25-1	TGTGCCAGCAAGGGGGCGGGACCTTTCTTT	CASKGAGPFF
NA	TRBJ2-5	NA	TRBV7-2	TGTGCCAGCAGCTCTAAGGGGAGAGGAGAGACCCAGTACTTC	CASSSKGRGETQYF
NA	TRBJ2-7	NA	TRBV7-2	TGTGCCAGCAGCTTTAACTCCTACTCCTACGAGCAGTACTTC	CASSFNSYSYEQYF
TRBD2	TRBJ2-3	few	TRBV20-1	TGCAGTGCTAGAGACCTAGCGGGAGGGGCGCTTAGCACAGATACGCAGTATTTT	CSARDLAGGALSTDTQYF
NA	TRBJ1-6	NA	TRBV7-2	TGTGCCAGCAGCCCCCTTCCGCAGTCCAACATCCTCCACTTT	CASSPLPQSNILHF
TRBD2	TRBJ2-7	few	TRBV4-3	TGCGCCAGCAGCCCCAGGGGGCTAGCGGGAGTCTACGAGCAGTACTTC	CASSPRGLAGVYEQYF
TRBD1	TRBJ2-7	many	TRBV5-1	TGCGCCAGCAGCTTGGAGACAGGGCCCTTCTACGAGCAGTACTTC	CASSLETGPFYEQYF
NA	TRBJ1-1	NA	TRBV5-1	TGCGCCAGCAGCTTCGTAGATAAAAGGACGGTGAATACTGAAGCTTTCTTT	CASSFVDKRTVNTEAFF